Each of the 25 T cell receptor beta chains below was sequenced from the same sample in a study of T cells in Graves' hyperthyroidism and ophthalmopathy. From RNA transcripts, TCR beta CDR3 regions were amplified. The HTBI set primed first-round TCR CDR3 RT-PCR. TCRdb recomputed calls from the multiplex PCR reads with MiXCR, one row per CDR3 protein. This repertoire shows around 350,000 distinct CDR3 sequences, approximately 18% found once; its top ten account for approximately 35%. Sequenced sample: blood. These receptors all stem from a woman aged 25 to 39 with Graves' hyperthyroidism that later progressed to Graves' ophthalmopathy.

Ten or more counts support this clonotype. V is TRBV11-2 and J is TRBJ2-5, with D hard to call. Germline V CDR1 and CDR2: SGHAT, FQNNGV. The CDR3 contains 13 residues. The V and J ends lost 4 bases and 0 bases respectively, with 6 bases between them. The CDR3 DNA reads TGTGCCAGCAGCTCCTACAACCAAGAGACCCAGTACTTC. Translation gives CASSSYNQETQYF.

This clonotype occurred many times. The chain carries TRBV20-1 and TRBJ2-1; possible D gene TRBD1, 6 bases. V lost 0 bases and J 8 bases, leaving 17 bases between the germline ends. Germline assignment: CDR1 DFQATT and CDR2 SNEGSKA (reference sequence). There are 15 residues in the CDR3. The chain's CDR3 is CSARDRAGDTDEQFF. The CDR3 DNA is TGCAGTGCTAGAGATCGGGCAGGGGATACGGATGAGCAGTTCTTC.

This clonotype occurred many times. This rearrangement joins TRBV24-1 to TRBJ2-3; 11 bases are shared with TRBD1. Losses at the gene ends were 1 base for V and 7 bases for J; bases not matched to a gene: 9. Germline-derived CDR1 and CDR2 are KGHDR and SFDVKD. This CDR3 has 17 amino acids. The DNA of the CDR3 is TGTGCCACCAGTGATTTTGGTGTAGGACAGGGGGCGCATACGCAGTATTTT. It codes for CATSDFGVGQGAHTQYF.

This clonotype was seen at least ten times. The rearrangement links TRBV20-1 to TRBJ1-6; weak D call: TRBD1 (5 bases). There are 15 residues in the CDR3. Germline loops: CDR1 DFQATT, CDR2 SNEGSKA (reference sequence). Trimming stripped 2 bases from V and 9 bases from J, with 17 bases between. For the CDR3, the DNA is TGCAGTGCTAGACACCCCGGGGCCGGGGGTTCACCCCTCCACTTT. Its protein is CSARHPGAGGSPLHF.

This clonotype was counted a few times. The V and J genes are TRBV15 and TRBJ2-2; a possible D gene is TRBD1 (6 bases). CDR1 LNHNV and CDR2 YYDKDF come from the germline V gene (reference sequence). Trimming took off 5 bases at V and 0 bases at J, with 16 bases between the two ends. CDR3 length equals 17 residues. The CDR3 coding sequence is TGTGCCACCAGCGGGGCTACCGGGACAACGAACACCGGGGAGCTGTTTTTT. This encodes CATSGATGTTNTGELFF.

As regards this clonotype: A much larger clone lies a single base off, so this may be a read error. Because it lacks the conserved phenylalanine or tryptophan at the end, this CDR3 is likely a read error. In DNA form, the CDR3 reads TGTGCCAGCTCACCTGGGCAAGATCAGCCCCAGCATCTT. Its translation is CASSPGQDQPQHL. The chain is built from TRBV18 and TRBJ1-5; D gene uncertain. Germline-derived CDR1 and CDR2 are KGHSH and LQKENI. This CDR3 has 13 amino acids. V was pared by 3 bases and J by 5 bases, with 8 bases between.

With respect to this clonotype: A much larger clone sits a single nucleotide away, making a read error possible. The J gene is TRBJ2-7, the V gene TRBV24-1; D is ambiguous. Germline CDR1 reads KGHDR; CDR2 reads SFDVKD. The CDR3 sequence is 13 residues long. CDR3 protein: CATSDFSGYEQHF. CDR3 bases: TGTGCCACCAGTGATTTTTCCGGCTACGAGCAGCACTTC.

As DNA, the CDR3 is TGCGCCAGCAGCCAAGAAAGGGAGCAGTACTTC. Residues: CASSQEREQYF. The rearrangement uses TRBV4-1 and TRBJ2-7; D unresolved. The CDR3 has 11 residues. Germline CDR1 is MGHRA and CDR2 is YSYEKL. Trimming removed 0 bases at V and 7 bases at J, with 4 bases between.

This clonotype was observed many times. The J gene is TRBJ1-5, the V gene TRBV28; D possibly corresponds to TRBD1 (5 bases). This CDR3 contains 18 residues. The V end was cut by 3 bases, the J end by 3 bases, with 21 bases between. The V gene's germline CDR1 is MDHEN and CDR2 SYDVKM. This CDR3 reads CASSFPYRRGGSNQPQHF. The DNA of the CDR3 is TGTGCCAGCAGTTTCCCGTATAGGAGGGGTGGGTCCAATCAGCCCCAGCATTTT. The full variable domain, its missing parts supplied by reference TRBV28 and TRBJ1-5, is DVKVTQSSRYLVKRTGEKVFLECVQDMDHENMFWYRQDPGLGLRLIYFSYDVKMKEKGDIPEGYSVSREKKERFSLILESASTNQTSMYLCASSFPYRRGGSNQPQHFGDGTRLSIL.

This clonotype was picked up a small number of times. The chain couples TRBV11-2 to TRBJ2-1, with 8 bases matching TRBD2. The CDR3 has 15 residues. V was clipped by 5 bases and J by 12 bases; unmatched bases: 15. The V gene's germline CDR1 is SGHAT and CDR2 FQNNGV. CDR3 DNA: TGTGCCAGCAGCCCCCCGATTAGCGGGGCACCTGGGCAGTTCTTC. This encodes CASSPPISGAPGQFF.

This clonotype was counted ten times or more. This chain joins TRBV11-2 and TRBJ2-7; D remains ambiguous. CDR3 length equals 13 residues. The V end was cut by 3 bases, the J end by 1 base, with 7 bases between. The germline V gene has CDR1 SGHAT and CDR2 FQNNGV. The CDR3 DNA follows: TGTGCCAGCAGCTTTGGAATATCCTACGAGCAGTACTTC. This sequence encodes CASSFGISYEQYF.

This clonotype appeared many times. The CDR3 sequence: CSARAVQQETQYF. CDR3 nucleotide sequence: TGCAGTGCTAGAGCTGTACAGCAAGAGACCCAGTACTTC. The gene calls are TRBV20-1 and TRBJ2-5, with no clear D. This CDR3 region has 13 residues. V was shortened by 1 base and J by 2 bases, with 8 bases between the two germline ends. Germline V gene lookup returns CDR1 DFQATT and CDR2 SNEGSKA (reference sequence).

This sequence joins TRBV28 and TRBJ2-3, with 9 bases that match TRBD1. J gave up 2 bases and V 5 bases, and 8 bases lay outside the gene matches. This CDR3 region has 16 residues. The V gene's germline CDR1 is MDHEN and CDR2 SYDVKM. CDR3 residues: CASSMPGQGFTDTQYF. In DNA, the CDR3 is TGTGCCAGCAGTATGCCGGGACAGGGTTTCACAGATACGCAGTATTTT.

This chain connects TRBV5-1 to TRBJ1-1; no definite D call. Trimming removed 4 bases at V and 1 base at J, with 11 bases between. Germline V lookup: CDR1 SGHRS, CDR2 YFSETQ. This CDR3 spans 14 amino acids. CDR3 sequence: CASSAGDSNTEAFF. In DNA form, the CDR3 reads TGCGCCAGCAGCGCGGGAGACTCGAACACTGAAGCTTTCTTT. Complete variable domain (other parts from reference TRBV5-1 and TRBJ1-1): KAGVTQTPRYLIKTRGQQVTLSCSPISGHRSVSWYQQTPGQGLQFLFEYFSETQRNKGNFPGRFSGRQFSNSRSEMNVSTLELGDSALYLCASSAGDSNTEAFFGQGTRLTVV.

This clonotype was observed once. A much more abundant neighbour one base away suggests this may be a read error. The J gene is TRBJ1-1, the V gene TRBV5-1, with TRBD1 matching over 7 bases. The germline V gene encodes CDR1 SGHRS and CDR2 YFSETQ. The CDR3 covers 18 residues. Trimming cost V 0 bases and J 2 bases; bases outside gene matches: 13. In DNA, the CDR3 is TGCGCCAGCAGCTTGGAATTCATTGGTGACAGGGCCAACACTGAAGCTTTCTTT. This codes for CASSLEFIGDRANTEAFF.

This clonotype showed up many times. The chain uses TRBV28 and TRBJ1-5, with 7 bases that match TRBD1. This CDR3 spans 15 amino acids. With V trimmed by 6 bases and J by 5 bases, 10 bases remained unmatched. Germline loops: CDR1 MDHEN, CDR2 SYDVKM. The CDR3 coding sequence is TGTGCCAGCAGCCGAACAGGGGAGGGGGATCAGCCCCAGCATTTT. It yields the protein CASSRTGEGDQPQHF. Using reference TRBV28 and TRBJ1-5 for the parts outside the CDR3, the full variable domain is DVKVTQSSRYLVKRTGEKVFLECVQDMDHENMFWYRQDPGLGLRLIYFSYDVKMKEKGDIPEGYSVSREKKERFSLILESASTNQTSMYLCASSRTGEGDQPQHFGDGTRLSIL.

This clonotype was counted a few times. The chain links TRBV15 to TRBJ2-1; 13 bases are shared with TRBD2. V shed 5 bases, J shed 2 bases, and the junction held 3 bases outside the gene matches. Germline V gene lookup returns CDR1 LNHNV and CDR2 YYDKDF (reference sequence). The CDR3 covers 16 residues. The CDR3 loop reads CATSGGTSGTYNEQFF. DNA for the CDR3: TGTGCCACCAGCGGGGGGACTAGCGGGACCTACAATGAGCAGTTCTTC.

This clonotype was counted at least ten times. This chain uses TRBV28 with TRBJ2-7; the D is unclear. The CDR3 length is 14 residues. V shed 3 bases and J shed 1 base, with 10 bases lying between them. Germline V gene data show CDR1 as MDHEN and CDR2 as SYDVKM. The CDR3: CASSFGSRSYEQYF. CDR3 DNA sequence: TGTGCCAGCAGTTTTGGCAGCCGATCCTACGAGCAGTACTTC. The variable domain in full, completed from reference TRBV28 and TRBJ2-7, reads DVKVTQSSRYLVKRTGEKVFLECVQDMDHENMFWYRQDPGLGLRLIYFSYDVKMKEKGDIPEGYSVSREKKERFSLILESASTNQTSMYLCASSFGSRSYEQYFGPGTRLTVT.

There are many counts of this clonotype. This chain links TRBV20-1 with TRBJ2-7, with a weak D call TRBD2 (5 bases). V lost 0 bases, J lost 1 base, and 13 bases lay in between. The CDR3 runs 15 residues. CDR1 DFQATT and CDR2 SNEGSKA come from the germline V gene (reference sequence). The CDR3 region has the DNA TGCAGTGCTAGAGATAGCGCGGGTTCATCCTACGAGCAGTACTTC. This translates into CSARDSAGSSYEQYF.

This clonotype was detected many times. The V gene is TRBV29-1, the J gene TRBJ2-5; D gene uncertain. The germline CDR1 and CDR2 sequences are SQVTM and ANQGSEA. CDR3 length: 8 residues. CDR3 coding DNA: TGCCCCCGCGGGACCCAGTACTTC. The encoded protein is CPRGTQYF.

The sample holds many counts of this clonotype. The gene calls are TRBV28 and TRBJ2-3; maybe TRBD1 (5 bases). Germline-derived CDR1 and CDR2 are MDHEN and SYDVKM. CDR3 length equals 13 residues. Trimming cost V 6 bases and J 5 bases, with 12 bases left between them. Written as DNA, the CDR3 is TGTGCCAGCAGCTCGACAGAAGAAGATACGCAGTATTTT. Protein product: CASSSTEEDTQYF.

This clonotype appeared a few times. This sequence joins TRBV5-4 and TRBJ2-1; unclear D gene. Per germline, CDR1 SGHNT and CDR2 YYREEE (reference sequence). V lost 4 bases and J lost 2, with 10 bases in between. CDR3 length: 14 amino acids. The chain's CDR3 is CASSALTTYNEQFF. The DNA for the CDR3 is TGTGCCAGCAGCGCTTTGACCACCTACAATGAGCAGTTCTTC.

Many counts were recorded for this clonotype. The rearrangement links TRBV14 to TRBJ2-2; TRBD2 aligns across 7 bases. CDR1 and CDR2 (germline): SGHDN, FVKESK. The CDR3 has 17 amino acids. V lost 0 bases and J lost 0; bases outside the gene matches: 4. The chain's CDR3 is CASSQDVRGANTGELFF. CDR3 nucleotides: TGTGCCAGCAGCCAAGACGTTCGGGGGGCGAACACCGGGGAGCTGTTTTTT.

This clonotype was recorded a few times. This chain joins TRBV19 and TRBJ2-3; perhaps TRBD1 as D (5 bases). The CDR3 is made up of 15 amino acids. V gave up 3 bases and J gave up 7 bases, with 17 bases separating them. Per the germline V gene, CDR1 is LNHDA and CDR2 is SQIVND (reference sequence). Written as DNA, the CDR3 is TGTGCCAGTAGTATCACCAGGGCCCGGGTGAATACGCAGTATTTT. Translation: CASSITRARVNTQYF.

The CDR3 spells CASSQRSGYSSYNEQFF. CDR3 bases: TGTGCCAGCAGCCAACGTAGCGGATATTCCTCCTACAATGAGCAGTTCTTC. The chain has TRBV3-1 and TRBJ2-1; D perhaps matches TRBD2 (6 bases). Trimming took off 2 bases at V and 0 bases at J, with 14 bases between the two ends. The CDR3 length is 17 residues. CDR1 and CDR2 (germline): LGHDT, YNNKEL (reference sequence).